Shown below are 17 T cell receptor beta chains from a single sample sequenced in a study of shared clonotypes between healthy human individuals. TCRdb's copy holds only in-frame clones and misses some; the assay was immunoSEQ multiplex PCR. The sample has some 2,500,000 clones; 80% to 95% are singletons. Specimen: naive CD4+ T cells from PBMCs. Described subset: CD45RA+ positively selected. The source is a man younger than 30 in good health. Some clones in this sample may be carry-over from other donors' samples.

The chain combines TRBV4-3 with TRBJ2-1; D uncertain. The CDR3 contains 12 residues. V was shortened by 0 bases and J by 12 bases, with 9 bases between the two germline ends. The V gene's germline CDR1 is LGHNA and CDR2 YSLEER. Here the CDR3 DNA reads TGCGCCAGCAGCCAAGATCGGTGGCGGCAGTTCTTC. Translating gives CASSQDRWRQFF.

V gene TRBV18 combines with J gene TRBJ1-3, with 10 nucleotides matching TRBD1. The CDR3 loop spans 14 amino acids. Germline V CDR1 and CDR2: KGHSH, LQKENI. With V trimmed by 8 bases and J by 2 bases, 3 bases remained unmatched. The CDR3 is CASRGQGAGNTIYF. Written as DNA, the CDR3 is TGTGCCAGCCGAGGACAGGGGGCTGGAAACACCATATATTTT.

This clone was observed once. The chain uses TRBV5-1 and TRBJ2-1, with 11 positions matching TRBD2. This CDR3 has 17 residues. Trimming at V came to 4 bases and at J to 7 bases, leaving 13 bases not matched to a gene. Germline V gives CDR1 SGHRS, CDR2 YFSETQ. In DNA form, the CDR3 reads TGCGCCAGCAGCCAACGATTAGGAACTAGCGGGAGTAATGAGCAGTTCTTC. It translates to CASSQRLGTSGSNEQFF.

This clone showed up just a few times. The chain recombines TRBV13 with TRBJ1-2; D might be TRBD1 (6 bases). The CDR3 extends over 15 amino acids. CDR1 is PRHDT, CDR2 FYEKMQ, per germline (reference sequence). Between the trimmed V and J ends, which lost 6 bases and 8 bases, there was a span of 22 bases. CDR3 DNA: TGTGCCAGCAGTATAAACACAGGGCGGGGAAGAGGCTACACCTTC. Translating it yields CASSINTGRGRGYTF. The full variable domain, in which reference TRBV13 and TRBJ1-2 provide the parts outside the CDR3, is AAGVIQSPRHLIKEKRETATLKCYPIPRHDTVYWYQQGPGQDPQFLISFYEKMQSDKGSIPDRFSAQQFSDYHSELNMSSLELGDSALYFCASSINTGRGRGYTFGSGTRLTVV.

The genes are TRBV28 and TRBJ2-7; 9 bases agree with TRBD2. This CDR3 contains 15 residues. J lost 3 bases, V lost 5 bases, and 8 bases had no gene match. Germline V gene data show CDR1 as MDHEN and CDR2 as SYDVKM. The CDR3 here is CASSPLAGSVYEQYF. The DNA of the CDR3 is TGTGCCAGCAGTCCCCTAGCGGGAAGTGTCTACGAGCAGTACTTC.

A remark on this clone: Additional DNA sequences in this sample encode the identical CDR3. The chain joins TRBV5-1 to TRBJ1-1; D ambiguous. V was pared by 2 bases and J by 0 bases, with 8 bases between. Germline lookup yields CDR1 SGHRS and CDR2 YFSETQ. CDR3 length equals 14 residues. DNA for the CDR3: TGCGCCAGCAGCTTACAGAGTATGAACACTGAAGCTTTCTTT. Residues: CASSLQSMNTEAFF. Full variable domain (outside the CDR3, taken from reference TRBV5-1 and TRBJ1-1): KAGVTQTPRYLIKTRGQQVTLSCSPISGHRSVSWYQQTPGQGLQFLFEYFSETQRNKGNFPGRFSGRQFSNSRSEMNVSTLELGDSALYLCASSLQSMNTEAFFGQGTRLTVV.

Only a few counts were recorded for this clone. The rearrangement uses TRBV3-1 (or the pseudogene TRBV3-2) and TRBJ2-7; D unclear. CDR1 and CDR2 (germline): LGHDT, YNNKEL (reference sequence). Trimming removed 5 bases from V and 9 bases from J, with 5 bases in between. The CDR3 contains 9 residues. CDR3 protein: CASSSGQYF. The CDR3 nucleotides read TGTGCCAGCAGCTCCGGGCAGTACTTC.

The chain employs TRBV29-1 and TRBJ1-2; perhaps TRBD1 as D (5 bases). This CDR3 contains 13 residues. V gave up 5 bases and J gave up 7 bases, with 17 bases separating them. The germline V gene has CDR1 SQVTM and CDR2 ANQGSEA. CDR3 bases: TGCAGCGTTTCAAGGGTTACCGGGGGTGGCTACACCTTC. It is translated as CSVSRVTGGGYTF.

This rearrangement joins TRBV6-5 to TRBJ2-7; D may match TRBD1 or TRBD2 (5 bases each). The CDR3 is 14 residues long. Between the trimmed V and J ends, which lost 4 bases and 2 bases, there was a span of 12 bases. From germline, CDR1 is MNHEY and CDR2 SVGAGI. CDR3 sequence (DNA): TGTGCCAGCAGTTCCCGGGACGAGACCTACGAGCAGTACTTC. Residues: CASSSRDETYEQYF.

The chain uses TRBV18 and TRBJ2-7, with a possible D match to TRBD2 (6 bases). V dropped 3 bases and J dropped 2 bases, with 11 bases sitting between them. The CDR3 sequence is 14 residues long. Germline V lookup: CDR1 KGHSH, CDR2 LQKENI. The CDR3 region is CASSPESGPYEQYF. CDR3 nucleotides: TGTGCCAGCTCACCGGAGAGCGGGCCCTACGAGCAGTACTTC.

V gene TRBV28 combines with J gene TRBJ2-4; the D gene is possibly TRBD2 (5 bases). This CDR3 comprises 16 residues. Germline CDR1 MDHEN, CDR2 SYDVKM. V lost 6 bases, J lost 0 bases, and 15 bases lay in between. The CDR3 protein is CASSSPGGEAKNIQYF. Written as DNA, the CDR3 is TGTGCCAGCAGCTCCCCAGGAGGAGAAGCCAAAAACATTCAGTACTTC.

The gene calls are TRBV6-1 and TRBJ2-3; perhaps TRBD1 as D (5 bases). V shed 6 bases and J shed 2 bases, with 15 bases lying between them. CDR1 MNHNS and CDR2 SASEGT come from the germline V gene. CDR3 length equals 15 residues. The chain's CDR3 is CASSPNRNPTDTQYF. CDR3 nucleotide sequence: TGTGCCAGCAGCCCTAACAGGAACCCCACAGATACGCAGTATTTT.

This chain joins TRBV7-8 and TRBJ2-3; TRBD1 aligns across 9 bases. Germline V CDR1 and CDR2: SGHVS, FQNEAQ. CDR3 length: 15 residues. V trimming: 4 bases; J trimming: 1 base; junction bases outside the gene matches: 3. CDR3 bases: TGTGCCAGCAGCTCGGGACAGGGACGCACAGATACGCAGTATTTT. As protein: CASSSGQGRTDTQYF.

The chain uses TRBV7-2 and TRBJ2-1; no firm D call. This CDR3 contains 14 residues. Germline V gives CDR1 SGHTA, CDR2 FQGNSA. The V gene lost 5 bases and the J gene lost 2 bases, with 10 bases spanning the gap. CDR3: CASSTRTPYNEQFF. For the CDR3, the DNA is TGTGCCAGCAGCACGCGGACCCCCTACAATGAGCAGTTCTTC. The whole variable domain, remainder taken from reference TRBV7-2 and TRBJ2-1, is GAGVSQSPSNKVTEKGKDVELRCDPISGHTALYWYRQSLGQGLEFLIYFQGNSAPDKSGLPSDRFSAERTGGSVSTLTIQRTQQEDSAVYLCASSTRTPYNEQFFGPGTRLTVL.

This chain connects TRBV11-2 to TRBJ1-2; TRBD1 matches at 7 bases. This CDR3 is built from 14 residues. V shed 4 bases, J shed 8 bases, and the junction held 10 bases outside the gene matches. Germline V gives CDR1 SGHAT, CDR2 FQNNGV. The CDR3 nucleotides read TGTGCCAGCAGCTCCCTCCGGGACAGCAAAGGCTACACCTTC. It encodes CASSSLRDSKGYTF.

This clone turned up a few times. V gene TRBV9 combines with J gene TRBJ1-1; D is possibly TRBD1 (5 bases). The germline V and J ends were trimmed by 4 bases and 2 bases, with 9 bases remaining between them. Germline CDR1 reads SGDLS; CDR2 reads YYNGEE. This CDR3 region has 13 residues. This CDR3 is CASSPTGNTEAFF. The CDR3, as DNA: TGTGCCAGCAGCCCAACAGGTAACACTGAAGCTTTCTTT.

The chain links TRBV28 to TRBJ1-5; D is perhaps TRBD1 (6 bases). Trimming removed 7 bases from V and 7 bases from J, with 26 bases in between. The germline gives CDR1 MDHEN, CDR2 SYDVKM. The CDR3 totals 17 residues. The CDR3 reads CASTIYGGEGGDQPQHF. The CDR3 region has the DNA TGTGCCAGCACTATATACGGGGGGGAAGGGGGTGACCAGCCCCAGCATTTT.